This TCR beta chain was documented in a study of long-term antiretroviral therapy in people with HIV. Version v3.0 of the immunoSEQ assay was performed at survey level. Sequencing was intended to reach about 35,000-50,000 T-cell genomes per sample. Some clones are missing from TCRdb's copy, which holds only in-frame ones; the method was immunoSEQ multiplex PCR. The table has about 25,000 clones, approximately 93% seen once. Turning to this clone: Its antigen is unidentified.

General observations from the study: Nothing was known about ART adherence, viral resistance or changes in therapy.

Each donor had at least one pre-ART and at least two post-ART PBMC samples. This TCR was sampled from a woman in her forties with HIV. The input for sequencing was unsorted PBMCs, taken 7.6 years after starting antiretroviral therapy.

CDR3 region: CASSAGRSSNQPQHF. The CDR3 DNA sequence: TGTGCCAGCTCTGCAGGACGGTCCAGCAATCAGCCCCAGCATTTT. The chain links TRBV6-5 to TRBJ1-5; no reliable D call. V was trimmed by 8 bases and J by 1 base, leaving 15 bases between them. The CDR3 totals 15 residues. Germline loops: CDR1 MNHEY, CDR2 SVGAGI.